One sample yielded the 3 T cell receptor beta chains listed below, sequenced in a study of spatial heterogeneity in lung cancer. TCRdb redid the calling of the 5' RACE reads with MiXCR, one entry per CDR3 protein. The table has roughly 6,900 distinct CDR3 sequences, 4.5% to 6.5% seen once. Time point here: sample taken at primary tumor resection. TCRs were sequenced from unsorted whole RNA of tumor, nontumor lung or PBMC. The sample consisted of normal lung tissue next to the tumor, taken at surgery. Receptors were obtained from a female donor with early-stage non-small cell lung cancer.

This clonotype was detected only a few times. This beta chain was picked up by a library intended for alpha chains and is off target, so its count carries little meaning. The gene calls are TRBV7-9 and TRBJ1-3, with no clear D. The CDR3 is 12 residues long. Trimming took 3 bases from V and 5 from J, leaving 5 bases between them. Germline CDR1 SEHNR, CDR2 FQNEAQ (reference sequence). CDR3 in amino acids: CASSFERNTIYF. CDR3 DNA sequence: TGTGCCAGCAGCTTTGAAAGAAACACCATATATTTT.

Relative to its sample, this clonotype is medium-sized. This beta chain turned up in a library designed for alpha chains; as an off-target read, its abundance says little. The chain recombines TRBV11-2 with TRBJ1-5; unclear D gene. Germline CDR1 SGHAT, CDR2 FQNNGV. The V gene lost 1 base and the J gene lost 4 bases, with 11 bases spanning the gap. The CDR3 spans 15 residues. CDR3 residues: CASSLVAGENQPQHF. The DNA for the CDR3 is TGTGCCAGCAGCTTAGTTGCCGGGGAAAATCAGCCCCAGCATTTT. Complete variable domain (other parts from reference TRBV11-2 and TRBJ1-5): EAGVAQSPRYKIIEKRQSVAFWCNPISGHATLYWYQQILGQGPKLLIQFQNNGVVDDSQLPKDRFSAERLKGVDSTLKIQPAKLEDSAVYLCASSLVAGENQPQHFGDGTRLSIL.

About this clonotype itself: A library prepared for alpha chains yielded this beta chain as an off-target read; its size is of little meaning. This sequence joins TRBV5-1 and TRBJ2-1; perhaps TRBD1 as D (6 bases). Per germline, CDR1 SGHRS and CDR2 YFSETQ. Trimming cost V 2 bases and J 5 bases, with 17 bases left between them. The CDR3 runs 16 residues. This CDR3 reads CASSFGPGDPHNEQFF. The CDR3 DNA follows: TGCGCCAGCAGCTTTGGGCCAGGGGATCCACACAATGAGCAGTTCTTC. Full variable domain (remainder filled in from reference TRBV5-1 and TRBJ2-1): KAGVTQTPRYLIKTRGQQVTLSCSPISGHRSVSWYQQTPGQGLQFLFEYFSETQRNKGNFPGRFSGRQFSNSRSEMNVSTLELGDSALYLCASSFGPGDPHNEQFFGPGTRLTVL.